Presented here are 16 T cell receptor beta chains from one specimen sequenced in a study of T cells in Graves' hyperthyroidism and ophthalmopathy. RNA transcripts were the template for amplifying TCR beta CDR3 regions. RT-PCR in the first round (using the HTBI primer set) targeted the TCR CDR3. TCRdb re-derived calls from the multiplex PCR reads in MiXCR, one entry per CDR3 protein. The sample shows 530,000 or so distinct CDR3 sequences, about 24% of them seen only once. The sequencing sample was made of blood. Every receptor here comes from a woman between 25 and 40 years old with Graves' ophthalmopathy.

This clonotype was detected ten times or more. The rearrangement links TRBV5-1 to TRBJ1-1; D is unresolved. V lost 4 bases and J 1 base, leaving 8 bases between the germline ends. The CDR3 runs to 13 residues. CDR1 and CDR2 from the germline V gene are SGHRS and YFSETQ. CDR3 sequence reads: CASSLGWNTEAFF. The CDR3 DNA reads as TGCGCCAGCAGCCTGGGGTGGAACACTGAAGCTTTCTTT.

This sequence joins TRBV6-1 and TRBJ2-7, with 9 bases identical to TRBD1. The CDR3 totals 16 residues. CDR1 MNHNS and CDR2 SASEGT come from the germline V gene. Trimming cost V 5 bases and J 5 bases; bases outside gene matches: 13. The CDR3 DNA sequence: TGTGCCAGCAGTCCACGTCTACAGGGGGCATCGCACGAGCAGTACTTC. This sequence encodes CASSPRLQGASHEQYF.

This clonotype appeared once. The V call is TRBV24-1, the J call TRBJ2-5; weak D call: TRBD2 (6 bases). The CDR3 is 12 amino acids. V was clipped by 5 bases and J by 7 bases, with 10 bases between them. Germline V gene data show CDR1 as KGHDR and CDR2 as SFDVKD. The CDR3 DNA reads TGTGCCACCAGTGGCCCGCGGGGGACCCAGTACTTC. It encodes CATSGPRGTQYF.

This chain links TRBV10-1 with TRBJ2-7; 10 bases are a match to TRBD1. The CDR3 runs 12 residues. J was trimmed by 11 bases and V by 6 bases; bases with no gene match: 7. The germline V gene encodes CDR1 WNHNN and CDR2 SYGVQD (reference sequence). CDR3 sequence: CASSRDRGRKYF. CDR3 bases: TGCGCCAGCAGCCGGGACAGGGGTCGGAAGTACTTC.

This clonotype appeared many times. This rearrangement joins TRBV20-1 to TRBJ1-3; a weak D match, TRBD1 (5 bases). This CDR3 region has 13 residues. CDR1 and CDR2 (germline): DFQATT, SNEGSKA (reference sequence). The ends were cut back, 4 bases at V and 2 bases at J, with 9 bases in the middle. In nucleotides, the CDR3 is TGCAGTGCTACTAGACAGACTGGAAACACCATATATTTT. The encoded protein is CSATRQTGNTIYF.

The V gene is TRBV27, the J gene TRBJ2-2; TRBD1 agrees at 7 bases. Germline lookup yields CDR1 MNHEY and CDR2 SMNVEV (reference sequence). The CDR3 is 16 amino acids. The V and J ends lost 5 bases and 8 bases, in that order; junction bases with no gene match: 14. CDR3 sequence: CASSPIGQPGGGELFF. CDR3 nucleotide sequence: TGTGCCAGCAGTCCCATAGGACAGCCAGGGGGTGGGGAGCTGTTTTTT.

To note about this clonotype: A read error may account for a junction end that differs from germline. The rearrangement uses TRBV5-1 and TRBJ2-3, with 12 bases fitting TRBD2. The germline V gene has CDR1 SGHRS and CDR2 YFSETQ. The CDR3 is 17 amino acids. The CDR3 DNA is TGCGCCAGCAGCTGGGGTCTAGCGGGGGGGTCCACAGATACGCGGTATTTT. It encodes CASSWGLAGGSTDTRYF.

This clonotype has more than one count but fewer than ten. The rearrangement uses TRBV18 and TRBJ2-7, with 8 bases lining up with TRBD1. Germline V gene lookup returns CDR1 KGHSH and CDR2 LQKENI. With V trimmed by 6 bases and J by 6 bases, 10 bases remained unmatched. The CDR3 runs to 14 residues. The CDR3 DNA sequence: TGTGCCAGCTCCTACGGGACAGGCCGGCGCGAGCAGTACTTC. This translates into CASSYGTGRREQYF.

This rearrangement joins TRBV12-3 or TRBV12-4 to TRBJ1-1; D not resolved. With 6 bases removed from V and 6 bases from J, the gap between germline ends came to 8 bases. The CDR3 contains 11 residues. As DNA, the CDR3 is TGTGCCAGCAGGGACGAGGCTGAAGCTTTCTTT. This encodes CASRDEAEAFF.

Ten or more counts support this clonotype. A junction end diverges from the germline sequence, so it may reflect a read error. This rearrangement joins TRBV27 to TRBJ2-2; tentatively, D is TRBD1 (6 bases). Germline loops: CDR1 MNHEY, CDR2 SMNVEV (reference sequence). The CDR3 is made up of 16 amino acids. CDR3 coding DNA: TGTGCCAGCAGTTTAGGATGGGGGCAGGACACCGGGGAGCTGTGTTTT. This codes for CASSLGWGQDTGELCF.

CDR3 loop: CASNEGATSNQPQHF. CDR3 sequence (DNA): TGCGCCAGCAACGAGGGGGCGACGAGCAATCAGCCCCAGCATTTT. The chain uses TRBV4-1 and TRBJ1-5, with 7 bases lining up with TRBD1. Germline assignment: CDR1 MGHRA and CDR2 YSYEKL. The V gene end was trimmed by 7 bases and the J gene end by 1 base; junction bases not matched to a gene: 7. The CDR3 sequence is 15 residues long.

This chain uses TRBV6-1 with TRBJ2-7; D not certain. The CDR3 runs 12 residues. CDR1 MNHNS and CDR2 SASEGT come from the germline V gene. Trimming took off 3 bases at V and 7 bases at J, with 10 bases between the two ends. In DNA, the CDR3 is TGTGCCAGCAGTGAGATTTTTGGGGAGCAGTACTTC. It is translated as CASSEIFGEQYF.

The chain recombines TRBV6-2 or TRBV6-3 with TRBJ1-5; 7 bases are a match to TRBD1. V trimming: 7 bases; J trimming: 0 bases; junction bases outside the gene matches: 15. CDR1 MNHEY and CDR2 SVGEGT come from the germline V gene. The length of the CDR3 is 18 residues. The CDR3 reads CASTEHGTEFNSNQPQHF. Written as DNA, the CDR3 is TGTGCCAGCACCGAACACGGGACAGAATTTAATAGCAATCAGCCCCAGCATTTT.

This sequence joins TRBV19 and TRBJ2-2, with D possibly TRBD1 on 6 matching bases. The CDR3 sequence is 15 residues long. CDR1 and CDR2 from the germline V gene are LNHDA and SQIVND (reference sequence). Trimming took 2 bases from V and 4 from J, leaving 11 bases between them. The CDR3 loop reads CASSINRASTGELFF. In nucleotides, the CDR3 is TGTGCCAGTAGTATAAACAGGGCCAGCACCGGGGAGCTGTTTTTT.

Turning to this clonotype: A much larger clone lies one base from this, so it may be a read error. The chain uses TRBV20-1 and TRBJ2-7; D uncertain. Germline V gene data show CDR1 as DFQATT and CDR2 as SNEGSKA (reference sequence). Deletions cut 5 bases from V and 0 bases from J, with 11 bases between. The CDR3 sequence is 13 residues long. CDR3 amino acids: CSARRPASYEQYV. The CDR3 DNA sequence: TGCAGTGCTCGCCGACCGGCCTCCTACGAGCAGTACGTC.

The chain links TRBV19 to TRBJ1-5; TRBD1 matches 9 bases. This CDR3 is built from 16 residues. The junction had 5 bases not matched to a gene; V was cut back by 4 bases and J by 1 base. CDR1 is LNHDA, CDR2 SQIVND, per germline (reference sequence). Here the CDR3 DNA reads TGTGCCAGTAGTAAACAGGGGGCGGGAAGCAATCAGCCCCAGCATTTT. It encodes CASSKQGAGSNQPQHF.